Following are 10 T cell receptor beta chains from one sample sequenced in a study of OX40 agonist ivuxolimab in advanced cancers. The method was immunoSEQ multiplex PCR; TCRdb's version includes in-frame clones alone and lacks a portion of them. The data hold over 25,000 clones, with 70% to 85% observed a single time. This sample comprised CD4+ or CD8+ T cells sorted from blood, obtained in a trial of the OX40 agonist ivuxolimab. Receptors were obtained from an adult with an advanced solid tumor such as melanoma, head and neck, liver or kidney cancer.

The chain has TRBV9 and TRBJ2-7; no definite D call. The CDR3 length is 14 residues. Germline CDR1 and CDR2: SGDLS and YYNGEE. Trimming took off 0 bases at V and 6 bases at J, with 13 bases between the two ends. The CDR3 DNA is TGTGCCAGCAGCGTAGGTTCCCCCTGGGGCGAGCAGTACTTC. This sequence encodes CASSVGSPWGEQYF.

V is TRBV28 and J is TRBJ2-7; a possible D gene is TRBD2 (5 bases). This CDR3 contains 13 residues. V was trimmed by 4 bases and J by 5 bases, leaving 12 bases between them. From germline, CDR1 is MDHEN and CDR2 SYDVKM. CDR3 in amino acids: CASSSWSGNEQYF. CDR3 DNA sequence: TGTGCCAGCAGTTCCTGGTCGGGGAACGAGCAGTACTTC.

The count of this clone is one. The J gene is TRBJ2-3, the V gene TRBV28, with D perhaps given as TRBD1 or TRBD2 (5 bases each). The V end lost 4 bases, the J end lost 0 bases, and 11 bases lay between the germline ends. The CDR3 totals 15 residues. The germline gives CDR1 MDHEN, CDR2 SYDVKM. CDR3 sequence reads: CASSSYGTSTDTQYF. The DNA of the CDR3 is TGTGCCAGCAGTTCGTATGGGACCAGCACAGATACGCAGTATTTT.

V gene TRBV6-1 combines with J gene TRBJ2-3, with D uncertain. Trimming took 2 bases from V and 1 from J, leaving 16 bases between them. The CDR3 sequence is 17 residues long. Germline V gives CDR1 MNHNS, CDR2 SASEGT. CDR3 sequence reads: CASSEPTSVVGTDTQYF. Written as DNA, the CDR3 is TGTGCCAGCAGTGAACCCACCTCCGTGGTGGGCACAGATACGCAGTATTTT.

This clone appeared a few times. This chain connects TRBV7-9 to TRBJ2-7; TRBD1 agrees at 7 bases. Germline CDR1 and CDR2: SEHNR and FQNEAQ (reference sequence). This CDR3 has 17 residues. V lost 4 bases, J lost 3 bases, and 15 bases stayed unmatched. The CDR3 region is CASSSKLGQPKSYEQYF. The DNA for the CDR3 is TGTGCCAGCAGCTCAAAGCTGGGACAGCCGAAGAGCTACGAGCAGTACTTC.

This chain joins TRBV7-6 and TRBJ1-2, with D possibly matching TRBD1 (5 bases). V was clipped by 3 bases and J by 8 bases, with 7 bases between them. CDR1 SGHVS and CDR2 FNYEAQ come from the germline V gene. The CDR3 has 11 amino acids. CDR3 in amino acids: CASSLGRGYTF. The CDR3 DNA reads TGTGCCAGCAGCTTGGGGCGAGGCTACACCTTC.

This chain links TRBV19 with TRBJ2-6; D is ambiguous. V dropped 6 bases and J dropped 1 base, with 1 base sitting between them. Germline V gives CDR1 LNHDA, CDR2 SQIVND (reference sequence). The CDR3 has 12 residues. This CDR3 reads CASRSGANVLTF. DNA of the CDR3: TGTGCCAGTAGGTCTGGGGCCAACGTCCTGACTTTC.

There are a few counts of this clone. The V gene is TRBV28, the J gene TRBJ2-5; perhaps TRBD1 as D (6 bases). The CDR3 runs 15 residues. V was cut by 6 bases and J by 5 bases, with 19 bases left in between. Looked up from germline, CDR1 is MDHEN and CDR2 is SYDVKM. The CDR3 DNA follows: TGTGCCAGCAGGGGGGCGGACCGGGGCGACGAGACCCAGTACTTC. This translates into CASRGADRGDETQYF. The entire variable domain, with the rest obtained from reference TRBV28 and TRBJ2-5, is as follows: DVKVTQSSRYLVKRTGEKVFLECVQDMDHENMFWYRQDPGLGLRLIYFSYDVKMKEKGDIPEGYSVSREKKERFSLILESASTNQTSMYLCASRGADRGDETQYFGPGTRLLVL.

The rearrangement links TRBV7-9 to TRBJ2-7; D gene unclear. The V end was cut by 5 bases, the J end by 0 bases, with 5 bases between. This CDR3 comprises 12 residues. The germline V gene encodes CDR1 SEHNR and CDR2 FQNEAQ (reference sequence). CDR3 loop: CASSGPSYEQYF. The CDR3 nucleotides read TGTGCCAGCAGCGGGCCCTCCTACGAGCAGTACTTC.

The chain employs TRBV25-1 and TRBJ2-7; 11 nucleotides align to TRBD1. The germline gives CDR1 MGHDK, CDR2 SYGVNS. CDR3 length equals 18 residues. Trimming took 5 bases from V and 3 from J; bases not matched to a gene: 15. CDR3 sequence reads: CASSFHPPGTGGYYEQYF. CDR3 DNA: TGTGCCAGCAGTTTCCATCCACCCGGGACAGGGGGATACTACGAGCAGTACTTC.